The 8 T cell receptor beta chains listed next were all sequenced from one sample in a study of T cells in localized non-small cell lung cancer. Profiling relied on immunoSEQ multiplex PCR, and the TCRdb table lists in-frame clones only, not all of them. The profile shows 86,000 or so clones, almost 85% of them singletons. Source: peripheral blood, taken before any cancer treatment. These receptors were obtained from a man aged 35 to 69 with stage I lung adenocarcinoma.

This clone was seen only a few times. The V and J genes are TRBV27 and TRBJ1-2, with TRBD1 matching over 8 bases. From germline, CDR1 is MNHEY and CDR2 SMNVEV (reference sequence). The CDR3 loop spans 17 amino acids. Unmatched junction bases numbered 9, after V lost 3 bases and J lost 0 bases. CDR3 in amino acids: CASSFRRRTGPNYGYTF. DNA of the CDR3: TGTGCCAGCAGTTTTCGACGCAGGACAGGGCCTAACTATGGCTACACCTTC.

The chain uses TRBV11-2 and TRBJ2-1; TRBD1 is a possible D gene (6 bases). The CDR3 is 14 residues long. Germline V gene sequence: CDR1 SGHAT, CDR2 FQNNGV. Trimming removed 3 bases from V and 1 base from J, with 7 bases in between. CDR3 protein: CASSFTGSYNEQFF. The CDR3 DNA follows: TGTGCCAGCAGCTTTACAGGGTCCTACAATGAGCAGTTCTTC.

This chain links TRBV9 with TRBJ2-2, with 13 positions matching TRBD2. Germline CDR1 and CDR2: SGDLS and YYNGEE. The trim removed 3 bases at V and 3 bases at J, leaving 2 bases unmatched. The CDR3 is made up of 16 amino acids. The CDR3 protein is CASSGLAGGYTGELFF. The CDR3 DNA reads TGTGCCAGCAGCGGACTAGCGGGGGGCTACACCGGGGAGCTGTTTTTT.

This rearrangement joins TRBV18 to TRBJ1-3; no firm D call. CDR3 length: 19 amino acids. V was shortened by 3 bases and J by 2 bases, with 23 bases between the two germline ends. Germline-derived CDR1 and CDR2 are KGHSH and LQKENI. The CDR3 loop is CASSPRPGSPLGTGNTIYF. The DNA of the CDR3 is TGTGCCAGCTCACCTCGCCCCGGGTCTCCTTTAGGGACTGGAAACACCATATATTTT. The variable domain in full, completed from reference TRBV18 and TRBJ1-3, reads NAGVMQNPRHLVRRRGQEARLRCSPMKGHSHVYWYRQLPEEGLKFMVYLQKENIIDESGMPKERFSAEFPKEGPSILRIQQVVRGDSAAYFCASSPRPGSPLGTGNTIYFGEGSWLTVV.

V gene TRBV20-1 combines with J gene TRBJ1-2; D gene uncertain. V was clipped by 4 bases and J by 4 bases, with 7 bases between them. The germline V gene has CDR1 DFQATT and CDR2 SNEGSKA (reference sequence). This CDR3 is built from 11 residues. In nucleotides, the CDR3 is TGCAGTGCTACCAACCTCTATGGCTACACCTTC. Amino acids: CSATNLYGYTF.

The chain uses TRBV5-5 and TRBJ2-7; D remains unclear. V lost 0 bases to trimming and J lost 6 bases, with 13 bases between them. Germline CDR1 reads SGHKS; CDR2 reads YYEKEE (reference sequence). The CDR3 has 14 residues. CDR3 bases: TGTGCCAGCAGCTTGGCCGGGTCGCGGCGCGAGCAGTACTTC. Its translation is CASSLAGSRREQYF.

V is TRBV5-4 and J is TRBJ2-5; D is ambiguous. CDR3 length: 15 amino acids. V was trimmed by 5 bases and J by 0 bases, leaving 14 bases between them. Germline assignment: CDR1 SGHNT and CDR2 YYREEE (reference sequence). CDR3 region: CASSSLRDYQETQYF. The CDR3 region has the DNA TGTGCCAGCAGTTCTCTCCGAGATTACCAAGAGACCCAGTACTTC. Together with reference TRBV5-4 and TRBJ2-5, the CDR3 gives the full variable domain: ETGVTQSPTHLIKTRGQQVTLRCSSQSGHNTVSWYQQALGQGPQFIFQYYREEENGRGNFPPRFSGLQFPNYSSELNVNALELDDSALYLCASSSLRDYQETQYFGPGTRLLVL.

This rearrangement joins TRBV10-3 to TRBJ2-3; D unclear. The germline V gene encodes CDR1 ENHRY and CDR2 SYGVKD. Trimming took 3 bases from V and 1 from J, leaving 11 bases between them. The CDR3 has 15 amino acids. CDR3 sequence (DNA): TGTGCCATCAGTGATCACCTAACAGGCACAGATACGCAGTATTTT. Translation gives CAISDHLTGTDTQYF.